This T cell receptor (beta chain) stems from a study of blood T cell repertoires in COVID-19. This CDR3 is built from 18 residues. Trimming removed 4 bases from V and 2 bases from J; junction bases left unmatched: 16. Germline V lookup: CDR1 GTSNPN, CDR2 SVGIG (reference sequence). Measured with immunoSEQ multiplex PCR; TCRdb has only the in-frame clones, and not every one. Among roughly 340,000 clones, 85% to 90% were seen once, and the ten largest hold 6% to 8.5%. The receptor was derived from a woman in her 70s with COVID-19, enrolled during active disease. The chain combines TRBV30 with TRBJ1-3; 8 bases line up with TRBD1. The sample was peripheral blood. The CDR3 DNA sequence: TGTGCCTGGAACCTTCGTCATGGGCAGGGGGCGACTGGAAACACCATATATTTT. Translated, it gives CAWNLRHGQGATGNTIYF.